This T cell receptor (beta chain) was profiled in a study of CD8 T cells in Susac syndrome. CDR1 and CDR2 (germline): KGHDR, SFDVKD. The V segment lost 3 bases and the J segment 10 bases; nucleotides outside the gene matches: 11. The CDR3 is 16 amino acids. The authors sequenced TCR beta from blood CD8+ and CD4+ T cells. TEMRA cells were FACS-enriched and CD8+ and CD4+ T cells negatively isolated. The RNA input was 0.5 to 1 ug, and it was reverse transcribed with random hexamers. An immunoSEQ multiplex PCR amplified TCR beta CDR3 over 54 Vbeta and 13 Jbeta. MiXCR, run by TCRdb on the immunoSEQ multiplex PCR reads, gives a single entry per CDR3 protein. The profile shows about 130,000 distinct CDR3 sequences, about 92% of them singletons.

Sequenced: CD8+ T cells from PBMCs. This chain joins TRBV24-1 and TRBJ2-1; 10 bases are a match to TRBD2. This receptor was identified in a human donor with multiple sclerosis. CDR3 residues: CATSDPSSGGHEEQFF. CDR3 in DNA: TGTGCCACCAGTGATCCTTCTAGCGGGGGTCACGAGGAGCAGTTCTTC.